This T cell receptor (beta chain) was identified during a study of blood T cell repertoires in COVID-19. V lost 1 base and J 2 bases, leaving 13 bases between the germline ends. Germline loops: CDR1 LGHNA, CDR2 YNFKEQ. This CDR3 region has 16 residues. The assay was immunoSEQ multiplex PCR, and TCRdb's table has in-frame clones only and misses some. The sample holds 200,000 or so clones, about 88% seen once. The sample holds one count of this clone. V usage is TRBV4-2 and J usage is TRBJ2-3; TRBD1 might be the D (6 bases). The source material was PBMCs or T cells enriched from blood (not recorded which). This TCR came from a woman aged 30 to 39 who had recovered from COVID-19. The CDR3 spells CASSQGYRENTDTQYF. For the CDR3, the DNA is TGTGCCAGCAGCCAAGGGTACAGGGAAAACACAGATACGCAGTATTTT.